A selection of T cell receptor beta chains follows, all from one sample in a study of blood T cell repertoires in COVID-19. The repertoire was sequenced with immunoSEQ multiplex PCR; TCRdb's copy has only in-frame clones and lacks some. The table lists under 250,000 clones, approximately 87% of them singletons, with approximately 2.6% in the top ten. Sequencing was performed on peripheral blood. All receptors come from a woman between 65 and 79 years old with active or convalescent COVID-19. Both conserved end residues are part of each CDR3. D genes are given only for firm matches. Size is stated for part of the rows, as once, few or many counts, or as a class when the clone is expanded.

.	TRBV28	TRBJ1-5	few	TGTGCCAGCAGTTTTTTACAGGGTGATCATCAGCCCCAGCATTTT	CASSFLQGDHQPQHF
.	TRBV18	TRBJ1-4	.	TGTGCCAGCTCACCCCGATACGAAACAGGGTCTGCAACTAATGAAAAACTGTTTTTT	CASSPRYETGSATNEKLFF
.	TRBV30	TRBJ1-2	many	TGTGCCTGGATGTTGAGAAACTATGGCTACACCTTC	CAWMLRNYGYTF
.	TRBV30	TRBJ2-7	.	TGTGCCTGGGCTGGGGGGACCCTCGAGCAGTACTTC	CAWAGGTLEQYF
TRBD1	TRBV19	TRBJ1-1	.	TGTGCCAGTCACAATCCGGGACAGGGGTTTTCGGGATACACTGAAGCTTTCTTT	CASHNPGQGFSGYTEAFF
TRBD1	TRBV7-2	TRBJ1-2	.	TGTGCCAGCAGCTTTAAACCGGGACAGGGGGCATTCGGCGGCTACACCTTC	CASSFKPGQGAFGGYTF
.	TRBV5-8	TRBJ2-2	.	TGTGCCCGACCCGACCAGGGGACCGGGGAGCTGTTTTTT	CARPDQGTGELFF
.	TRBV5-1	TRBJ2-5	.	TGCGCCAGCAGCTTGGGTGCAGGGCCGGCACCCAGGGAGACCCAGTACTTC	CASSLGAGPAPRETQYF
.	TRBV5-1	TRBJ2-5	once	TGCGCCAGCAGCTCGCTGGGGACTTCAGAAGAGACCCAGTACTTC	CASSSLGTSEETQYF
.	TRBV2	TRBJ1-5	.	TGTGCCAGCATACGGGATAGCAATCAGCCCCAGCATTTT	CASIRDSNQPQHF
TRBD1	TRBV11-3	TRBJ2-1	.	TGTGCCAGCAGCTTAGCGGCAGGGGGCATCGAGCAGTTCTTC	CASSLAAGGIEQFF
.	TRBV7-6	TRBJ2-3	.	TGTGCCAGCAGCTTAACTAGCTCAGATACGCAGTATTTT	CASSLTSSDTQYF
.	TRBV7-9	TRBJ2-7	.	TGTGCCAGCAGCTTAGGCGGTTACTACGAGCAGTACTTC	CASSLGGYYEQYF
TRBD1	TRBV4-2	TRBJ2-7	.	TGTGCCAGCAGCCAAGATATTGGACAGGGACCAAACGAGCAGTACTTC	CASSQDIGQGPNEQYF
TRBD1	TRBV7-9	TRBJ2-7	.	TGTGCCAGCAGCTTGGGGACAGTAAACGAGCAGTACTTC	CASSLGTVNEQYF
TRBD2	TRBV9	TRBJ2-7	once	TGTGCCAGCAGCGAAAGCGGGACGGCCTCCTACGAGCAGTACTTC	CASSESGTASYEQYF
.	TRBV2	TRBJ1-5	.	TGTGCCAGCACCGGGACTAGCGGGCAGCCCCAGCATTTT	CASTGTSGQPQHF
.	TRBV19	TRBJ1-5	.	TGTGCCAGTAGTTTACGGACAGCCCCAGGATATCAACCCCAGCATTTT	CASSLRTAPGYQPQHF
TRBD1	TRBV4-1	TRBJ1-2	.	TGCGCCAGCAGCCAAACCAGGGACAGCGGGCGTGGTGGCTACACCTTC	CASSQTRDSGRGGYTF
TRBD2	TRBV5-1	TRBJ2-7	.	TGCGCCAGCAGCCCGAGAACTAGCGGGAGCTACGAGCAGTACTTC	CASSPRTSGSYEQYF
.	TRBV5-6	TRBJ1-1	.	TGTGCCAGCAGCTTGGGTCGGGGTGGGACTGAAGCTTTCTTT	CASSLGRGGTEAFF
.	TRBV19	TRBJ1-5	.	TGTGCCAGTTCAGAGCAGGGGTATAGCAATCAGCCCCAGCATTTT	CASSEQGYSNQPQHF
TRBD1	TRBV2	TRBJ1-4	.	TGTGCCAGCAGTGAATTCCAGACAGGGACTAATGAAAAACTGTTTTTT	CASSEFQTGTNEKLFF
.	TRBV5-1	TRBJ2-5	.	TGCGCCAGCAGCTTCCTAGGGGTGGAGACCCAGTACTTC	CASSFLGVETQYF
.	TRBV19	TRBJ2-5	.	TGTGCCAGTAGTAGACCCTCGACAGGTGGGGAGACCCAGTACTTC	CASSRPSTGGETQYF
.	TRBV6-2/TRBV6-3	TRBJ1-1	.	TGTGCCAGCAGTTACGGGCAGACTGAAGCTTTCTTT	CASSYGQTEAFF
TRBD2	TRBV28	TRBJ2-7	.	TGTGCCACCATACTAGCGGGGGGGTACGAGCAGTACTTC	CATILAGGYEQYF
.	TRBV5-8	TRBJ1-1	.	TGTGCCAGCAGCTCACCGGGGTGGGTAACTGAAGCTTTCTTT	CASSSPGWVTEAFF
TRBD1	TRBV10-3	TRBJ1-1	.	TGTGCCTCCCGGGACAGGGGGGACACTGAAGCTTTCTTT	CASRDRGDTEAFF
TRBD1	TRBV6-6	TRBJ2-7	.	TGTGCCAGCAGTAGAACCACCGCAGGGGGCGAGCAGTACTTC	CASSRTTAGGEQYF
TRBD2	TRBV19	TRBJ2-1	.	TGTGCCAGTACTAAGCGGGACTCCTACAATGAGCAGTTCTTC	CASTKRDSYNEQFF
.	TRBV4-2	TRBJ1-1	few	TGTGCCAGCAGCCAAGCGACATTGAACACTGAAGCTTTCTTT	CASSQATLNTEAFF
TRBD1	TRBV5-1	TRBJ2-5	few	TGCGCCAGCACCGACCTCAAGGGGGCAGGGGGAAAGAAGGGTGAGACCCAGTACTTC	CASTDLKGAGGKKGETQYF
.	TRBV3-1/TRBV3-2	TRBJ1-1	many	TGTGCCAGCAGCCCTTTTGACAGGACGAACACTGAAGCTTTCTTT	CASSPFDRTNTEAFF
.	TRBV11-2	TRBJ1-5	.	TGTGCCAGCAGCTTAGGGGAGGGGCAGCCCCAGCATTTT	CASSLGEGQPQHF
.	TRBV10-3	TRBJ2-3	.	TGTGCCATCAGCCCGGGACTGGGCACAGATACGCAGTATTTT	CAISPGLGTDTQYF
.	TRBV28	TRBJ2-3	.	TGTGCCAGCATTGGGAGCGACCTGCAAGCAGATACGCAGTATTTT	CASIGSDLQADTQYF
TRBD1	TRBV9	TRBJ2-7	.	TGTGCCAGCAGCGCCCACACGGGACAGGGGGTCGAGCAGTACTTC	CASSAHTGQGVEQYF
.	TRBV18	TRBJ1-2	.	TGTGCCAGCTCACCACCCGCTTCATCCGGAGGGACCTATGGCTACACCTTC	CASSPPASSGGTYGYTF
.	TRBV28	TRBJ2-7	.	TGTGCCAGCAGTTTAAGCGGCAGCTCCTACGAGCAGTACTTC	CASSLSGSSYEQYF
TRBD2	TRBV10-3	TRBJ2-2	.	TGTGCCATCAGTGGAACGGGGGGGCTTAACACCGGGGAGCTGTTTTTT	CAISGTGGLNTGELFF
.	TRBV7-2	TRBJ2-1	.	TGTGCCAGCAGCTTAGCGGGGGGGCCAAATGAGCAGTTCTTC	CASSLAGGPNEQFF
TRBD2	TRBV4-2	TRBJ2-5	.	TGTGCCAGCAGCCAGTTCGTGGGAGGGCAAGAGACCCAGTACTTC	CASSQFVGGQETQYF
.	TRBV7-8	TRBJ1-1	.	TGTGCCAGCTCATTAGAGTCGGGCACTGAAGCTTTCTTT	CASSLESGTEAFF
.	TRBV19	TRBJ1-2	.	TGTGCCAGTACCTCACGGGGGAGGGGTGGCTACACCTTC	CASTSRGRGGYTF
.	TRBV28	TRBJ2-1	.	TGTGCCAGCAGTTCCCCCACATACAACAATGAGCAGTTCTTC	CASSSPTYNNEQFF
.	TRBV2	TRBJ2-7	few	TGTGCCAGCAGTTACGGGGTCTTTGGCGAGCAGTACTTC	CASSYGVFGEQYF
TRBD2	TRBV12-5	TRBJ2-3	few	TGTGCTAGTGGCCCCCCCCTCGGGGGGGCCTCCCCGCCGAGCACAGATACGCAGTATTTT	CASGPPLGGASPPSTDTQYF
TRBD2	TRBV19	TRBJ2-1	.	TGTGCCAGTAGTACATGGACTAGCGGGTCCAATGAGCAGTTCTTC	CASSTWTSGSNEQFF
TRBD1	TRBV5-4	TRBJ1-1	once	TGTGCCAGCAGCTCAAACAGGGGAAAAAACACTGAAGCTTTCTTT	CASSSNRGKNTEAFF
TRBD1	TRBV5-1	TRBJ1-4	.	TGCGCCAGCAGCTCTAAGCGACAGGGAGCCCAGGGTGAAAAACTGTTTTTT	CASSSKRQGAQGEKLFF
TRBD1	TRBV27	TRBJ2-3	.	TGTGCCAGTCAGATCCCGGGACAGGGTACAGATACGCAGTATTTT	CASQIPGQGTDTQYF
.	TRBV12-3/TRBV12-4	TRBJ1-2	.	TGTGCCAGCAGTTTAGGGCGGGGGTATGGCTACACCTTC	CASSLGRGYGYTF
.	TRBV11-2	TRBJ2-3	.	TGTGCCAGCAGCTTATACTACAGGGCGGAAGATACGCAGTATTTT	CASSLYYRAEDTQYF
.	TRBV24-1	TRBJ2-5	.	TGTGCCACCAGTGACCTCATGGGGGGGGGCGAGACCCAGTACTTC	CATSDLMGGGETQYF
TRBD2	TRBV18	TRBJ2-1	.	TGTGCCAGCTCTCTCGCGGGAGGACCTTACAATGAGCAGTTCTTC	CASSLAGGPYNEQFF
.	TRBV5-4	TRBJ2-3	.	TGTGCCAGCAGCCTGGAAGGGCGCGGGACAGATACGCAGTATTTT	CASSLEGRGTDTQYF
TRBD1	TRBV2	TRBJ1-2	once	TGTGCCAGCAGTAGAACCGGGACAGGGAATGGCTACACCTTC	CASSRTGTGNGYTF